This T cell receptor (beta chain) was profiled in a study of shared clonotypes between healthy human individuals. The study, taken as a whole, reports: It was anticipated that sequencing depth would influence how many clonotypes donors shared. Sequencing of the sorted subsets was shown by rarefaction to be incomplete despite large depth. In general, naive subsets displayed greater estimated richness than memory subsets did.

The authors' processing: Owing to the provision of junction-only sequences devoid of quality scores by immunoSEQ, filtering differed. Profiled with immunoSEQ multiplex PCR; TCRdb holds only in-frame clones, not every one. The V and J calls and clone size come from that table; D and trimming were worked out from the DNA. The sample yields roughly 2,000,000 clones, about 95% seen once. Terminally differentiated effector memory CD45RA+ cells were excluded from the naive CD8 cells, which were CD45RO-negative and positively selected for CCR7. The CDR3 length is 12 residues. This clone was observed once. What it binds is unknown.

V is TRBV1 and J is TRBJ2-1; TRBD2 reflects the table's D call only, with no check against the DNA. TRBV1 is flagged as a pseudogene. This receptor was identified in a man between 18 and 35 years old in good health. Sequencing was performed on naive CD8+ T cells sorted from blood. The CDR3, as DNA: TGCACCAGCAGCCAAGCCCTTAGTGAGCAGTTCTTC. It is translated as CTSSQALSEQFF.